This is a list of T cell receptor beta chains from one sample in a study of blood T cells in healthy people across ages. MiXCR was run by TCRdb on the 5' RACE reads, yielding one entry per CDR3 protein. The sample shows more than 650,000 distinct CDR3 sequences, about a fifth of them seen only once. Sequenced: blood. Source of these receptors: a man between 70 and 80 years old in good health. Both conserved end residues are part of each CDR3. A D gene is named only where the DNA matches it firmly. Clone sizes are given selectively: once, few, many, or a class where the clone is expanded.

J: TRBJ2-5; size: NA; D: NA; V: TRBV6-6; DNA: TGTGCCAGCAGTTATCAGGGGTGGCACCAAGAGACCCAGTACTTC; CDR3: CASSYQGWHQETQYF
J: TRBJ2-1; size: NA; D: NA; V: TRBV15; DNA: TGTGCCACCAGCAGAACAGGGCTGCTGCGCAATGAGCAGTTCTTC; CDR3: CATSRTGLLRNEQFF
J: TRBJ2-6; size: few; D: NA; V: TRBV20-1; DNA: TGCAGTGCTAGTGGGGGATACGGGGCCAACGTCCTGACTTTC; CDR3: CSASGGYGANVLTF
J: TRBJ2-3; size: many; D: NA; V: TRBV18; DNA: TGTGCCAGCTCACCAAGGGGCACAGATACGCAGTATTTT; CDR3: CASSPRGTDTQYF
J: TRBJ2-3; size: NA; D: NA; V: TRBV2; DNA: TGTGCCAGCAGTGGGACTAACCGGGGCACAGATACGCAGTATTTT; CDR3: CASSGTNRGTDTQYF
J: TRBJ1-5; size: few; D: NA; V: TRBV20-1; DNA: TGCAGTGCTGGACAAGGGGGGGGTGGCAATCAGCCCCAGCATTTT; CDR3: CSAGQGGGGNQPQHF
J: TRBJ1-5; size: few; D: NA; V: TRBV12-3/TRBV12-4; DNA: TGTGCCAGCAGTGCAAACGGGATAAATCAGCCCCAGCATTTT; CDR3: CASSANGINQPQHF
J: TRBJ2-3; size: NA; D: TRBD2; V: TRBV20-1; DNA: TGCAGTGCAACAGGACTAGCGGGAGGGAACACAGATACGCAGTATTTT; CDR3: CSATGLAGGNTDTQYF
J: TRBJ2-1; size: NA; D: TRBD2; V: TRBV12-3/TRBV12-4; DNA: TGTGCCAGCAGTCGACTAGCGGGGGCCAGCAATGAGCAGTTCTTC; CDR3: CASSRLAGASNEQFF
J: TRBJ1-3; size: once; D: TRBD1; V: TRBV12-3/TRBV12-4; DNA: TGTGCCAGCTCGACAGGGGCTGAAAACACCATATATTTT; CDR3: CASSTGAENTIYF
J: TRBJ1-2; size: NA; D: NA; V: TRBV28; DNA: TGTGCCAGCAGTTTAATGGGGGGACGGCTCTATGGCTACACCTTC; CDR3: CASSLMGGRLYGYTF
J: TRBJ1-1; size: NA; D: NA; V: TRBV7-2; DNA: TGTGCCAGCAGCCCTGGCACTACTTACACTGAAGCTTTCTTT; CDR3: CASSPGTTYTEAFF
J: TRBJ1-3; size: NA; D: NA; V: TRBV20-1; DNA: TGCAGTGCTACCTCCGGGCCGAACTCTGGAAACACCATATATTTT; CDR3: CSATSGPNSGNTIYF
J: TRBJ2-1; size: many; D: TRBD2; V: TRBV20-1; DNA: TGCAGTGCTAGGGGGGGACTAGCGGGACCGAACCGGAATGAGCAGTTCTTC; CDR3: CSARGGLAGPNRNEQFF
J: TRBJ1-2; size: NA; D: TRBD1; V: TRBV19; DNA: TGTGCCAGTACCAGAGGAACAGGGGGCGCTGAATATGGCTACACCTTC; CDR3: CASTRGTGGAEYGYTF
J: TRBJ2-5; size: few; D: NA; V: TRBV3-1; DNA: TGTGCCAGCAGCACACCAAGGCGAGAGACCCAGTACTTC; CDR3: CASSTPRRETQYF
J: TRBJ2-1; size: few; D: TRBD1; V: TRBV3-1; DNA: TGTGCCAGCAGCCCGTTACAGGGGACCTACAATGAGCAGTTCTTC; CDR3: CASSPLQGTYNEQFF
J: TRBJ2-2; size: few; D: NA; V: TRBV5-1; DNA: TGCGCCAGCAGCTTGGCCTGGTCGAACACCGGGGAGCTGTTTTTT; CDR3: CASSLAWSNTGELFF
J: TRBJ2-7; size: few; D: TRBD1; V: TRBV28; DNA: TGTGCCACCTTGGACCGGGACAGGGGGAGCTACGAGCAGTACTTC; CDR3: CATLDRDRGSYEQYF
J: TRBJ2-1; size: few; D: TRBD2; V: TRBV20-1; DNA: TGCAGTGCTAGAGATATACGGACTAGCCACAATGAGCAGTTCTTC; CDR3: CSARDIRTSHNEQFF
J: TRBJ1-6; size: NA; D: NA; V: TRBV28; DNA: TGTGCCAGCAGTGCCGGGGCTATGAGCTCCTATAATTCACCCCTCCACTTT; CDR3: CASSAGAMSSYNSPLHF
J: TRBJ1-2; size: NA; D: NA; V: TRBV12-3/TRBV12-4; DNA: TGTGCCAGCAGTTCACCGGTGAGCGGCTACACCTTC; CDR3: CASSSPVSGYTF
J: TRBJ2-7; size: many; D: TRBD1; V: TRBV10-3; DNA: TGTGCCATCAGTGAAACGGGACAGGGATACGAGCAGTACTTC; CDR3: CAISETGQGYEQYF
J: TRBJ1-1; size: once; D: NA; V: TRBV29-1; DNA: TGCAGCGTTGAAGCTTACACGGGCACTGAAGCTTTCTTT; CDR3: CSVEAYTGTEAFF
J: TRBJ1-4; size: NA; D: NA; V: TRBV23-1; DNA: TGCGCCAGCAGTCGAAACGGGCTACTTGGGGAAAAACTGTTTTTT; CDR3: CASSRNGLLGEKLFF
J: TRBJ2-6; size: few; D: TRBD1; V: TRBV18; DNA: TGTGCCAGCTCCCGCACAGGGGCTGGGGCCAACGTCCTGACTTTC; CDR3: CASSRTGAGANVLTF
J: TRBJ2-6; size: NA; D: TRBD2; V: TRBV5-1; DNA: TGCGCCAGCAGCCAGACTAGCGGGATTGGGGCCAACGTCCTGACTTTC; CDR3: CASSQTSGIGANVLTF
J: TRBJ2-3; size: once; D: TRBD2; V: TRBV7-3; DNA: TGTGCCAGCAGCTTAATAGGGACTAGCGGCGATACGCAGTATTTT; CDR3: CASSLIGTSGDTQYF
J: TRBJ2-5; size: NA; D: TRBD1; V: TRBV15; DNA: TGTGCCACCAGCAGAGAGATGACAGGGTCGACCCAGTACTTC; CDR3: CATSREMTGSTQYF
J: TRBJ2-5; size: NA; D: NA; V: TRBV20-1; DNA: TGCAGTGCTACAGTCGGCAGGACGGAACGGACCCGGTACTTC; CDR3: CSATVGRTERTRYF
J: TRBJ2-1; size: NA; D: NA; V: TRBV7-2; DNA: TGTGCCAGCAGTCTTAGCCCCCTAGCAAATGAGCAGTTCTTC; CDR3: CASSLSPLANEQFF
J: TRBJ2-1; size: NA; D: TRBD1; V: TRBV18; DNA: TGTGCCAGCTCACCACAGGGGGCTCGAGGTGAGCAGTTCTTC; CDR3: CASSPQGARGEQFF